This TCR beta chain was documented in a study of T cell responses to AZD1222 COVID-19 vaccine. TCRdb keeps only in-frame clones here, not all; method: immunoSEQ multiplex PCR. The sample includes some 120,000 clones, around 89% of them seen just once. The sample consisted of peripheral blood, taken on day 0 of MenACWY control vaccination. This receptor was obtained from an adult in good health.

The chain's CDR3 is CASSQELHGPYEQYF. CDR3 nucleotides: TGTGCCAGCAGCCAAGAGTTGCACGGACCCTACGAGCAGTACTTC. J is TRBJ2-7 and V is TRBV4-2; D is unresolved. Looked up from germline, CDR1 is LGHNA and CDR2 is YNFKEQ. V lost 0 bases, J lost 2 bases, and 11 bases lay in between. This CDR3 comprises 15 residues.